Each of the 22 T cell receptor beta chains below was sequenced from the same sample in a study of blood T cell repertoires in COVID-19. Libraries were prepared by immunoSEQ multiplex PCR; TCRdb keeps only in-frame clonotypes and omits some of them. This repertoire shows tens of thousands of clones, more than 75% found once; its top ten account for approximately 30%. Sequencing input: peripheral blood. These receptors came from a human donor in a cohort sampled during active COVID-19.

The CDR3 is CASSPGGESTDTQYF. CDR3 DNA: TGTGCCAGCAGCCCCGGGGGGGAAAGCACAGATACGCAGTATTTT. The chain joins TRBV5-4 to TRBJ2-3, with 8 bases lining up with TRBD2. V shed 4 bases, J shed 0 bases, and the junction held 4 bases outside the gene matches. Germline V gene data show CDR1 as SGHNT and CDR2 as YYREEE (reference sequence). This CDR3 is built from 15 residues.

This clone turned up a few times. The gene calls are TRBV2 and TRBJ1-4; D is perhaps TRBD1 (5 bases). The CDR3 spans 13 residues. V shed 0 bases and J shed 8 bases, with 7 bases lying between them. CDR1 and CDR2 (germline): SNHLY, FYNNEI. This chain's CDR3 is CASSEAEGEKLFF. The CDR3 DNA reads TGTGCCAGCAGTGAAGCGGAGGGGGAAAAACTGTTTTTT.

The rearrangement links TRBV7-3 to TRBJ1-6; D not resolved. CDR1 and CDR2 (germline): SGHTA, FQGTGA. V lost 4 bases and J 4 bases, leaving 8 bases between the germline ends. The CDR3 extends over 14 amino acids. The CDR3 nucleotides read TGTGCCAGCAGCTCGGGGAATTATAATTCACCCCTCCACTTT. This gives the protein CASSSGNYNSPLHF.

V gene TRBV5-1 combines with J gene TRBJ1-1, with D unclear. Germline V lookup: CDR1 SGHRS, CDR2 YFSETQ. Trimming pared 4 bases from V and 3 bases from J, leaving 13 bases between. The CDR3 is 14 amino acids. The CDR3 bases are TGCGCCAGCAGCCTCTCAACAGTTTACACTGAAGCTTTCTTT. Encoded protein: CASSLSTVYTEAFF. The entire variable domain, with the rest obtained from reference TRBV5-1 and TRBJ1-1, is as follows: KAGVTQTPRYLIKTRGQQVTLSCSPISGHRSVSWYQQTPGQGLQFLFEYFSETQRNKGNFPGRFSGRQFSNSRSEMNVSTLELGDSALYLCASSLSTVYTEAFFGQGTRLTVV.

A remark on this clone: One end of the junction does not line up with germline, which may come from a read error. V gene TRBV3-1 (or the pseudogene TRBV3-2) combines with J gene TRBJ1-1, with TRBD1 matching over 8 bases. The germline CDR1 and CDR2 sequences are LGHDT and YNNKEL (reference sequence). The CDR3 spans 13 residues. The CDR3 loop is CASSQGDRTPPEF. The CDR3 DNA follows: TGTGCCAGCAGCCAGGGGGACAGGACCCCGCCCGAATTT.

This clone appeared a few times. The chain employs TRBV7-9 and TRBJ1-4; D ambiguous. The CDR3 loop spans 16 amino acids. Per the germline V gene, CDR1 is SEHNR and CDR2 is FQNEAQ (reference sequence). V was cut by 1 base and J by 8 bases, with 17 bases left in between. CDR3 DNA sequence: TGTGCCAGCAGCTTAGGTGATCGTGGGCGCAAGGAAAAACTGTTTTTT. Residues: CASSLGDRGRKEKLFF.

A single count supports this clone. V is TRBV11-3 and J is TRBJ2-5; possible D gene TRBD1, 6 bases. V gave up 5 bases and J gave up 1 base, with 14 bases separating them. Germline V CDR1 and CDR2: SGHNT, YENEEA. The length of the CDR3 is 15 residues. The CDR3 region is CASSQAGRGQETQYF. For the CDR3, the DNA is TGTGCCAGCAGCCAAGCCGGCAGGGGCCAAGAGACCCAGTACTTC.

This chain links TRBV5-3 with TRBJ2-1, with 10 bases identical to TRBD1. TRBV5-3 is an open reading frame whose function is uncertain. With V trimmed by 0 bases and J by 7 bases, 7 bases remained unmatched. CDR3 length equals 16 residues. The CDR3 sequence: CARSLAGTGARNEQFF. CDR3 coding DNA: TGTGCCAGAAGCTTGGCAGGGACAGGGGCTAGGAATGAGCAGTTCTTC.

The chain uses TRBV7-8 and TRBJ2-5, with 7 bases aligning to TRBD2. The CDR3 covers 13 residues. Per germline, CDR1 SGHVS and CDR2 FQNEAQ. J gave up 3 bases and V 5 bases, and 3 bases lay outside the gene matches. The CDR3 DNA follows: TGTGCCAGCAGCGTCCTAGCGGAAGAGACCCAGTACTTC. It translates to CASSVLAEETQYF.

V usage is TRBV5-6 and J usage is TRBJ2-7; 10 positions agree with TRBD1. CDR3 length: 14 amino acids. The junction had 4 bases not matched to a gene; V was cut back by 3 bases and J by 4 bases. Germline V gene sequence: CDR1 SGHDT, CDR2 YYEEEE. The CDR3 is CASSWGTGEYEQYF. The CDR3 DNA is TGTGCCAGCAGCTGGGGGACAGGGGAGTACGAGCAGTACTTC.

The V call is TRBV18, the J call TRBJ1-6, with a possible D match to TRBD1 (6 bases). The V and J ends lost 4 bases and 0 bases respectively, with 16 bases between them. CDR1 and CDR2 from the germline V gene are KGHSH and LQKENI. The CDR3 spans 18 residues. The DNA of the CDR3 is TGTGCCAGCTCACGTACCCCGACAGGTGCCTCCTATAATTCACCCCTCCACTTT. Translating it yields CASSRTPTGASYNSPLHF.

This chain joins TRBV4-1 and TRBJ1-6; 9 nucleotides align to TRBD1. With 2 bases clipped from V and 14 bases from J, the junction kept 13 bases outside the gene matches. The CDR3 has 16 residues. Germline lookup yields CDR1 MGHRA and CDR2 YSYEKL. In nucleotides, the CDR3 is TGCGCCAGCAGCCAACTAGGACAGGGGCCTCTTAAGGCCCTCCACTTT. The encoded protein is CASSQLGQGPLKALHF.

The J gene is TRBJ2-3, the V gene TRBV5-5, with 9 bases matching TRBD1. With 3 bases clipped from V and 2 bases from J, the junction kept 10 bases outside the gene matches. This CDR3 comprises 17 residues. Per germline, CDR1 SGHKS and CDR2 YYEKEE (reference sequence). CDR3 region: CASSSATGGAYTDTQYF. The CDR3, as DNA: TGTGCCAGCAGCTCGGCCACAGGGGGCGCTTACACAGATACGCAGTATTTT.

The gene calls are TRBV2 and TRBJ2-3, with D unresolved. V lost 0 bases and J 1 base, leaving 5 bases between the germline ends. The CDR3 totals 14 residues. Germline V CDR1 and CDR2: SNHLY, FYNNEI. CDR3 sequence: CASSEAQGTDTQYF. As DNA, the CDR3 is TGTGCCAGCAGTGAAGCGCAGGGCACAGATACGCAGTATTTT.

J is TRBJ2-2 and V is TRBV2, with TRBD2 matching over 8 bases. V shed 7 bases and J 5 bases; nucleotides not matched to a gene: 9. The CDR3 is 15 amino acids. CDR1 is SNHLY, CDR2 FYNNEI, per germline. The CDR3 spells CASTRSLAVTGELFF. CDR3 nucleotide sequence: TGTGCCAGCACTCGTTCACTAGCGGTAACCGGGGAGCTGTTTTTT.

This sequence joins TRBV5-1 and TRBJ1-2, with 11 bases matching TRBD1. Germline CDR1 SGHRS, CDR2 YFSETQ. With 4 bases clipped from V and 6 bases from J, the junction kept 11 bases outside the gene matches. This CDR3 has 16 residues. The CDR3 nucleotides are TGCGCCAGCAGCATAGACGGACAGGGGGCGCGGGATGGCTACACCTTC. It yields the protein CASSIDGQGARDGYTF.

This clone was observed a handful of times. V usage is TRBV7-2 and J usage is TRBJ1-4; no definite D call. CDR1 is SGHTA, CDR2 FQGNSA, per germline. The CDR3 totals 14 residues. V was clipped by 5 bases and J by 10 bases, with 17 bases between them. CDR3 DNA sequence: TGTGCCAGCAGCCTACTTAGGGAGGGAGCAAAACTGTTTTTT. This sequence encodes CASSLLREGAKLFF.

The rearrangement joins TRBV28 to TRBJ2-2, with TRBD2 matching over 11 bases. The CDR3 length is 18 residues. With 2 bases clipped from V and 4 bases from J, the junction kept 9 bases outside the gene matches. The germline V gene encodes CDR1 MDHEN and CDR2 SYDVKM. CDR3 amino acids: CASSLRPSGGPFTGELFF. DNA of the CDR3: TGTGCCAGCAGTTTAAGGCCTAGCGGGGGGCCTTTCACCGGGGAGCTGTTTTTT.

The CDR3 DNA follows: TGTGCCAGTTCTTCCGGGACAGGCCGGTCACCCCTCCACTTT. This sequence encodes CASSSGTGRSPLHF. This chain uses TRBV6-5 with TRBJ1-6, with 8 positions matching TRBD1. This CDR3 has 14 amino acids. Germline V lookup: CDR1 MNHEY, CDR2 SVGAGI. Unmatched junction bases numbered 11, after V lost 9 bases and J lost 10 bases.

This chain connects TRBV7-3 to TRBJ1-1, with D unresolved. The V end lost 2 bases, the J end lost 2 bases, and 9 bases lay between the germline ends. Per the germline V gene, CDR1 is SGHTA and CDR2 is FQGTGA. The CDR3 length is 14 residues. The CDR3 spells CASSLGRLNTEAFF. The CDR3 region has the DNA TGTGCCAGCAGCTTAGGGAGGTTAAACACTGAAGCTTTCTTT.

The table lists this clone with a count of one. This CDR3 reads CASTDRGGGTDTQYF. The CDR3 coding sequence is TGTGCCAGTACCGATCGGGGGGGAGGCACAGATACGCAGTATTTT. The chain carries TRBV19 and TRBJ2-3, with 8 bases that match TRBD2. CDR3 length equals 15 residues. Germline V lookup: CDR1 LNHDA, CDR2 SQIVND (reference sequence). V was pared by 7 bases and J by 1 base, with 7 bases of the junction left unmatched.

V usage is TRBV2 and J usage is TRBJ1-6; D is undetermined. The CDR3 runs to 13 residues. V was shortened by 7 bases and J by 6 bases, with 10 bases between the two germline ends. The germline V gene has CDR1 SNHLY and CDR2 FYNNEI. The CDR3: CASTGGFNSPLHF. The CDR3 nucleotides are TGTGCCAGCACCGGCGGCTTTAATTCACCCCTCCACTTT.